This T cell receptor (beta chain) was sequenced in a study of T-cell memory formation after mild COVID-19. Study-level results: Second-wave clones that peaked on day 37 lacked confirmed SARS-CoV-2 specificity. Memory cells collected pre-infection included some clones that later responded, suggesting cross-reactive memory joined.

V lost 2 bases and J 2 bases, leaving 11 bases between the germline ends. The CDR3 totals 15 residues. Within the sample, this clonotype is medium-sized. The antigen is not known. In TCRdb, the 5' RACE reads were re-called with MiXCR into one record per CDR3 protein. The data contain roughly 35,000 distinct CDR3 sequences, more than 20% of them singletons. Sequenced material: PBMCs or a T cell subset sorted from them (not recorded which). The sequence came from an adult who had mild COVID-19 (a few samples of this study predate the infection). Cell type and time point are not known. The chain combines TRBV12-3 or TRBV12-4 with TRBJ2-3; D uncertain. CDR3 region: CASSLSAAHTDTQYF. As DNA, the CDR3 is TGTGCCAGCAGTTTATCAGCAGCTCACACAGATACGCAGTATTTT.